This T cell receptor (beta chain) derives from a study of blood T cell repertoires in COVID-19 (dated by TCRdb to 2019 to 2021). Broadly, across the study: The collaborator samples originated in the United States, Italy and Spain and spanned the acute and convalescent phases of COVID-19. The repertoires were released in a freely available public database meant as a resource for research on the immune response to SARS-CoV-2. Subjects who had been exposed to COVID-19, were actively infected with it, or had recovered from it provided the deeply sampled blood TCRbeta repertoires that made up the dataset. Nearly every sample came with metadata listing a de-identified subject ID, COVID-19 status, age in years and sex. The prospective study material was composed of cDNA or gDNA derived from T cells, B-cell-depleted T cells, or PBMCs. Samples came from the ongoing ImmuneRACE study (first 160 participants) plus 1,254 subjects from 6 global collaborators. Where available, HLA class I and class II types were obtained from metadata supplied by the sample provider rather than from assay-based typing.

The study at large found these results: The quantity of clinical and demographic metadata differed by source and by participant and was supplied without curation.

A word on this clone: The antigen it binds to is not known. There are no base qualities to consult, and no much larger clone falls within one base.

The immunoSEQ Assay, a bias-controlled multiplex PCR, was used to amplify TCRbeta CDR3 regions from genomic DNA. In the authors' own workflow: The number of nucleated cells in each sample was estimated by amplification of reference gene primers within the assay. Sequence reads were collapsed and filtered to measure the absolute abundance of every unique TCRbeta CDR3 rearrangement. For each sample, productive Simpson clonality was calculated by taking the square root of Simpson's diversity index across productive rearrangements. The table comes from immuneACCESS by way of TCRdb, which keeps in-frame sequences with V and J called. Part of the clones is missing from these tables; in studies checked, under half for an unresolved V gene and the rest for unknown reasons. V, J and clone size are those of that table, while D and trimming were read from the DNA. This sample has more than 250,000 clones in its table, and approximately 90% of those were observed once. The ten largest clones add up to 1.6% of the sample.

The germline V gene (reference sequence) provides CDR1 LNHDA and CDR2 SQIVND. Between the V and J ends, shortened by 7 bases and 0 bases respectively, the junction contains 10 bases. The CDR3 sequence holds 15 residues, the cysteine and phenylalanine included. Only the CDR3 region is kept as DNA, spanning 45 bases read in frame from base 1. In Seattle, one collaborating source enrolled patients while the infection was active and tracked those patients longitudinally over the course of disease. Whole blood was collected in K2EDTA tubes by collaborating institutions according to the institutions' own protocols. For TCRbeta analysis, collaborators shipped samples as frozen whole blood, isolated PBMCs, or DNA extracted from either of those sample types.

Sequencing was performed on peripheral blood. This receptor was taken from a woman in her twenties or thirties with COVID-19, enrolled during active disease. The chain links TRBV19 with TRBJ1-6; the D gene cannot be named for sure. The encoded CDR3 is CASKTESSYNSPLHF. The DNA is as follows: TGTGCCAGTAAAACCGAGAGCTCCTATAATTCACCCCTCCACTTT.